Listed below are T cell receptor beta chains from one sample, sequenced in a study of CD8+CD57+ T cells in acquired aplastic anemia. TCRdb analysed the reads with MiXCR anew, one entry per CDR3 protein. The sample has about 190,000 distinct CDR3 sequences; roughly half are singletons. Sequenced input: sorted CD4+, CD8+, or CD8+CD57+ T cells (not recorded which) from PBMCs. All receptors derive from a human donor in good health, serving as a control. Each CDR3 is given with its conserved first and last residue. The order of the fields is CDR3 length, J gene, V gene, CDR3 protein.

len: 13
j_gene: TRBJ2-7
v_gene: TRBV29-1
CDR3aa: CSVEGAGAYEQYF

len: 14
j_gene: TRBJ1-2
v_gene: TRBV2
CDR3aa: CASSVRWGDDGYTF

len: 12
j_gene: TRBJ1-2
v_gene: TRBV7-2
CDR3aa: CASSRRGDGYTF

len: 16
j_gene: TRBJ2-1
v_gene: TRBV20-1
CDR3aa: CSAYGGGVPLQGEQSF

len: 12
j_gene: TRBJ1-2
v_gene: TRBV25-1
CDR3aa: CASSDVGYGYTF

len: 14
j_gene: TRBJ1-4
v_gene: TRBV7-2
CDR3aa: CASSLRQREEKLFF

len: 13
j_gene: TRBJ2-7
v_gene: TRBV10-2
CDR3aa: CASNAGTGDEQYF

len: 15
j_gene: TRBJ1-1
v_gene: TRBV10-3
CDR3aa: CASMNGGAPNTEAFF

len: 17
j_gene: TRBJ2-3
v_gene: TRBV7-2
CDR3aa: CASSQDAIEGDADTQYF

len: 16
j_gene: TRBJ1-1
v_gene: TRBV6-6
CDR3aa: CASTIAGGRITLGAFF

len: 14
j_gene: TRBJ2-7
v_gene: TRBV7-6
CDR3aa: CASSLRGGYDEQYF